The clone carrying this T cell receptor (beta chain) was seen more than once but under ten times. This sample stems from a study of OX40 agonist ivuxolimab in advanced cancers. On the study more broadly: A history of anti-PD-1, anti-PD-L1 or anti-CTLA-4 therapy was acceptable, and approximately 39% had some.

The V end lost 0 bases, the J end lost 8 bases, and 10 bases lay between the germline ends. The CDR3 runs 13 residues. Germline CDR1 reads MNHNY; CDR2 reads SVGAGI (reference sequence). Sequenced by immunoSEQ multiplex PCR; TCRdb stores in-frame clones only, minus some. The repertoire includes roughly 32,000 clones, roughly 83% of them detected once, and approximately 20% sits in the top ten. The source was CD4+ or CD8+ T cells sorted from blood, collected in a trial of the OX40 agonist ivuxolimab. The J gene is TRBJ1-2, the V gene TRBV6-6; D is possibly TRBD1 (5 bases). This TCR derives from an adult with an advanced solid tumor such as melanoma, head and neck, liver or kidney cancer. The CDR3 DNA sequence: TGTGCCAGCAGTTACTCGATCGGGGACGGCTACACCTTC. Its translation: CASSYSIGDGYTF.